These 5 T cell receptor beta chains originate from one sample sequenced in a study of T cell clonotyping in hematopoietic cell transplantation. Sequencing used immunoSEQ multiplex PCR; TCRdb keeps in-frame clones, though not all of them. The sample holds roughly 13,000 clones, around 90% seen once. What was sequenced was peripheral blood mononuclear cells. The receptor source for this set is a man aged 30-40 years in good health. Some clones in this sample may be carry-over from other donors' samples.

The chain recombines TRBV15 with TRBJ2-7; 7 bases fit TRBD1. This CDR3 is 14 amino acids long. The germline CDR1 and CDR2 sequences are LNHNV and YYDKDF (reference sequence). V lost 3 bases and J lost 6; bases outside the gene matches: 8. CDR3 sequence reads: CATSSRKTGTEQYF. In nucleotides, the CDR3 is TGTGCCACCAGCAGCAGAAAGACAGGGACCGAGCAGTACTTC.

V usage is TRBV7-2 and J usage is TRBJ2-5, with D possibly being TRBD1 (5 bases). Trimming cost V 5 bases and J 2 bases, with 15 bases left between them. This CDR3 contains 15 residues. The germline V gene encodes CDR1 SGHTA and CDR2 FQGNSA. CDR3 sequence: CASSTGHGRQETQYF. CDR3 coding DNA: TGTGCCAGCAGCACCGGACACGGGCGGCAAGAGACCCAGTACTTC.

The chain uses TRBV7-6 and TRBJ2-7, with TRBD1 matching over 9 bases. Germline V lookup: CDR1 SGHVS, CDR2 FNYEAQ. V was pared by 4 bases and J by 6 bases, with 7 bases of the junction left unmatched. The CDR3 loop spans 14 amino acids. The CDR3: CASSYPGQGREQYF. The CDR3 region has the DNA TGTGCCAGCAGCTATCCGGGACAGGGACGCGAGCAGTACTTC. Variable domain in full (rest from reference TRBV7-6 and TRBJ2-7): GAGVSQSPRYKVTKRGQDVALRCDPISGHVSLYWYRQALGQGPEFLTYFNYEAQQDKSGLPNDRFSAERPEGSISTLTIQRTEQRDSAMYRCASSYPGQGREQYFGPGTRLTVT.

The CDR3 sequence: CASIRGQGSNEQYF. CDR3 DNA sequence: TGTGCCAGCATAAGAGGACAGGGTAGCAACGAGCAGTACTTC. The chain recombines TRBV6-6 with TRBJ2-7, with 8 positions matching TRBD1. From germline, CDR1 is MNHNY and CDR2 SVGAGI (reference sequence). V shed 7 bases, J shed 5 bases, and the junction held 10 bases outside the gene matches. The CDR3 extends over 14 amino acids.

The J gene is TRBJ2-1, the V gene TRBV10-3; 10 nucleotides line up with TRBD2. The junction had 12 bases not matched to a gene; V was cut back by 6 bases and J by 7 bases. Germline V CDR1 and CDR2: ENHRY, SYGVKD. The CDR3 extends over 16 amino acids. CDR3 bases: TGTGCCATCAGCGAACGTCTAGCGGGAGCGGCGAATGAGCAGTTCTTC. Protein product: CAISERLAGAANEQFF.